Below, 16 T cell receptor beta chains from the same sample are listed, as sequenced in a study of control samples from healthy donors and cancer patients. Measured with immunoSEQ multiplex PCR; TCRdb has only the in-frame clones, and not every one. The table lists roughly 100,000 clones, around 88% of them singletons. Sequencing was done on a sample of PBMCs. Receptors were obtained from a man aged 55 to 70 with lung cancer.

This chain joins TRBV5-8 and TRBJ2-7, with unresolved D. Trimming shortened V by 4 bases and J by 1 base, and 15 bases separated the two germline ends. The germline V gene encodes CDR1 SGHTS and CDR2 YDEGEE. This CDR3 has 15 residues. DNA of the CDR3: TGTGCCAGCAGCCGGACCCAGGAACCGTCCTACGAGCAGTACGTC. Protein sequence: CASSRTQEPSYEQYV.

The rearrangement links TRBV2 to TRBJ1-6; the D is unclear. The CDR3 spans 14 residues. Germline lookup yields CDR1 SNHLY and CDR2 FYNNEI. V was shortened by 6 bases and J by 0 bases, with 6 bases between the two germline ends. The CDR3 spells CASSQGSYNSPLHF. The CDR3 DNA sequence: TGTGCCAGCAGCCAAGGCTCCTATAATTCACCCCTCCACTTT.

Regarding this clone: This specimen includes other DNA sequences encoding the same CDR3. The DNA for the CDR3 is TGCGCCAGCAGCCAAGAGAGTAACTATGGCTACACCTTC. It codes for CASSQESNYGYTF. This chain links TRBV4-1 with TRBJ1-2; D is unclear. Germline lookup yields CDR1 MGHRA and CDR2 YSYEKL. The germline V and J ends were trimmed by 0 bases and 1 base, with 3 bases remaining between them. CDR3 size: 13 residues.

This chain links TRBV5-1 with TRBJ2-1; D is ambiguous. Deletions cut 0 bases from V and 4 bases from J, with 14 bases between. This CDR3 has 16 amino acids. CDR1 and CDR2 from the germline V gene are SGHRS and YFSETQ. Written as DNA, the CDR3 is TGCGCCAGCAGCTTGGAGGGCCTCAGTGGGTACAATGAGCAGTTCTTC. Residues: CASSLEGLSGYNEQFF. Full variable domain (outside the CDR3, taken from reference TRBV5-1 and TRBJ2-1): KAGVTQTPRYLIKTRGQQVTLSCSPISGHRSVSWYQQTPGQGLQFLFEYFSETQRNKGNFPGRFSGRQFSNSRSEMNVSTLELGDSALYLCASSLEGLSGYNEQFFGPGTRLTVL.

V is TRBV6-5 and J is TRBJ2-1; 9 nucleotides agree with TRBD1. Germline lookup yields CDR1 MNHEY and CDR2 SVGAGI. Unmatched junction bases numbered 1, after V lost 7 bases and J lost 9 bases. The CDR3 consists of 11 residues. DNA of the CDR3: TGTGCCAGCACACAGGGGGCTGAGCAGTTCTTC. Protein: CASTQGAEQFF.

This clone is a singleton in its sample. The rearrangement links TRBV6-5 to TRBJ1-3; D remains unclear. The CDR3 is 15 residues long. Trimming took off 6 bases at V and 5 bases at J, with 17 bases between the two ends. Germline assignment: CDR1 MNHEY and CDR2 SVGAGI. In nucleotides, the CDR3 is TGTGCCAGCAGCCTCGGAGAGGGCCGACGAAACACCATATATTTT. Its protein is CASSLGEGRRNTIYF.

The CDR3: CASSFLRDTQSSGANVLTF. The CDR3 DNA reads as TGCGCCAGCAGCTTCCTCCGGGACACTCAGAGCTCTGGGGCCAACGTCCTGACTTTC. V and J are TRBV5-1 and TRBJ2-6; the D gene is possibly TRBD1 (6 bases). V was pared by 2 bases and J by 0 bases, with 18 bases between. Germline loops: CDR1 SGHRS, CDR2 YFSETQ. The CDR3 contains 19 residues.

The chain is built from TRBV7-8 and TRBJ1-1; possibly TRBD1 for D (6 bases). Germline V lookup: CDR1 SGHVS, CDR2 FQNEAQ. The length of the CDR3 is 13 residues. V was cut by 6 bases and J by 1 base, with 9 bases left in between. In nucleotides, the CDR3 is TGTGCCAGCAGAGTAGGGGGGAACACTGAAGCTTTCTTT. It codes for CASRVGGNTEAFF.

This clone came up once. The genes are TRBV15 and TRBJ1-4; D ambiguous. With 0 bases removed from V and 7 bases from J, the gap between germline ends came to 12 bases. Germline CDR1 is LNHNV and CDR2 is YYDKDF (reference sequence). This CDR3 has 15 residues. The CDR3 coding sequence is TGTGCCACCAGCAGAGATCCCGGGGAAGGTGAAAAACTGTTTTTT. The encoded protein is CATSRDPGEGEKLFF.

The rearrangement links TRBV24-1 to TRBJ2-3; 10 positions match TRBD1. CDR1 and CDR2 (germline): KGHDR, SFDVKD. This CDR3 is built from 18 residues. J lost 0 bases, V lost 6 bases, and 11 bases had no gene match. The DNA for the CDR3 is TGTGCCACCAGTTTTGGGACAGGGGAGTCCCTTAGCACAGATACGCAGTATTTT. Translated, it gives CATSFGTGESLSTDTQYF.

The gene calls are TRBV3-1 (or the pseudogene TRBV3-2) and TRBJ2-3; 8 bases are a match to TRBD1. Germline loops: CDR1 LGHDT, CDR2 YNNKEL (reference sequence). J was trimmed by 6 bases and V by 4 bases; bases with no gene match: 12. The CDR3 length is 16 residues. The DNA of the CDR3 is TGTGCCAGCAGCCCCTACGCCCAGGGGGCATTGGATACGCAGTATTTT. It translates to CASSPYAQGALDTQYF.

The V call is TRBV7-9, the J call TRBJ2-2; possibly TRBD2 for D (5 bases). Germline CDR1 and CDR2: SEHNR and FQNEAQ (reference sequence). Trimming took 1 base from V and 11 from J, leaving 8 bases between them. The CDR3 length is 12 residues. CDR3 protein: CASSLGGFELFF. Here the CDR3 DNA reads TGTGCCAGCAGCTTAGGAGGGTTTGAGCTGTTTTTT.

This clone showed up just once. The chain recombines TRBV15 with TRBJ2-7, with D unresolved. Germline CDR1 and CDR2: LNHNV and YYDKDF (reference sequence). The CDR3 has 12 amino acids. Between the trimmed V and J ends, which lost 0 bases and 6 bases, there was a span of 6 bases. DNA for the CDR3: TGTGCCACCAGCAGAGATACCAGCGAGCAGTACTTC. It specifies CATSRDTSEQYF.

The table lists this clone with a count of one. This chain joins TRBV9 and TRBJ2-5; D might be TRBD2 (6 bases). With 7 bases removed from V and 7 bases from J, the gap between germline ends came to 23 bases. CDR3 length: 15 residues. CDR1 is SGDLS and CDR2 is YYNGEE in the germline V gene. CDR3 nucleotides: TGTGCCAGCTCCAGGGCGGAGGGTGGGTCAGGGACCCAGTACTTC. Translating gives CASSRAEGGSGTQYF.

The chain uses TRBV6-1 and TRBJ2-2; D perhaps matches TRBD2 (5 bases). The CDR3 sequence is 16 residues long. Trimming left V 1 base short and J 0 bases short, with 9 bases between. Germline V lookup: CDR1 MNHNS, CDR2 SASEGT. The CDR3 is CASSEDGLSNTGELFF. Here the CDR3 DNA reads TGTGCCAGCAGTGAAGACGGACTCTCGAACACCGGGGAGCTGTTTTTT.

J is TRBJ1-5 and V is TRBV7-2; D gene uncertain. The CDR3 extends over 12 amino acids. Germline CDR1 is SGHTA and CDR2 is FQGNSA. The V end lost 8 bases, the J end lost 0 bases, and 5 bases lay between the germline ends. The CDR3 reads CASCDSNQPQHF. CDR3 DNA sequence: TGTGCCAGCTGCGATAGCAATCAGCCCCAGCATTTT.